The rows below give T cell receptor beta chains drawn from one sample of a study of response to subunit inactivated influenza vaccine. TCRdb re-called the RT-PCR reads through MiXCR, storing one row per CDR3 protein. Among around 790,000 distinct CDR3 sequences listed, 21% were seen once. The source was PBMCs from blood, collected around 5 days after vaccination. The receptors were gathered from a man aged 45-65 years who received an inactivated influenza vaccine. The CDR3 runs from the conserved cysteine through the conserved F or W. Each record gives: J gene, V gene, CDR3 protein.

TRBJ2-7 TRBV11-2 CASSLVDAYEQYF
TRBJ2-4 TRBV12-3/TRBV12-4 CASSPGARDKNIQYF
TRBJ1-5 TRBV28 CATGYGQPQHF
TRBJ1-5 TRBV20-1 CSARAGGGQPQHF
TRBJ1-1 TRBV30 CAWRLSGGTEAFF
TRBJ2-7 TRBV7-8 CASSFTGTASYEQYF
TRBJ2-7 TRBV19 CAVGDEQYF
TRBJ2-1 TRBV4-2 CASSQDGGKIPLATSYNEQFF
TRBJ2-3 TRBV6-5 CASSSRTGFRDTQYF
TRBJ1-4 TRBV20-1 CSARAVGGLDEKLFF
TRBJ2-4 TRBV12-3/TRBV12-4 CASSSGIRAKNIQYF
TRBJ2-3 TRBV29-1 CSVRGSADTQYF
TRBJ2-5 TRBV4-1 CASSQDVRLRQETQYF
TRBJ1-6 TRBV27 CASSQRFSPLHF
TRBJ2-1 TRBV29-1 CSAKREGYNEQFF
TRBJ2-1 TRBV15 CATSTTSGSRNDEQFF
TRBJ2-3 TRBV5-5 CASSLQQSDTQYF
TRBJ2-5 TRBV11-3 CASSQDRDRALQETQYF
TRBJ2-2 TRBV10-1 CASSSVDGELFF
TRBJ2-7 TRBV5-6 CASSSGVGVLVEQYF
TRBJ2-7 TRBV2 CASSEKASSIEQYF
TRBJ2-7 TRBV7-2 CASSQRGQGQYEQYF
TRBJ2-1 TRBV5-8 CASSRYLAGYNEQFF
TRBJ2-7 TRBV7-2 CASSLGGGRRYEQYF
TRBJ2-3 TRBV7-2 CASSPSGRRTDTQYF
TRBJ1-1 TRBV5-1 CASSRIHSEAFF
TRBJ2-7 TRBV7-8 CASSQGRGSSYEQYF
TRBJ2-3 TRBV4-3 CASSQDQGLTGTQYF
TRBJ2-7 TRBV10-3 CAISALQGAGYEQYF
TRBJ1-6 TRBV9 CASSVSSSSYNSPLHF
TRBJ2-1 TRBV4-2 CASSQDSKGSYNEQFF
TRBJ2-7 TRBV5-1 CASSSLETAKGVEQYF
TRBJ1-2 TRBV27 CASSIGGLGYGYTF
TRBJ2-7 TRBV18 CASSPNLQLPGLVGEQYF
TRBJ2-7 TRBV28 CASSLLGSQFKEQYF
TRBJ2-7 TRBV7-9 CASSLIRDRVYEQYF
TRBJ1-3 TRBV6-6 CASTLGNTIYF
TRBJ1-2 TRBV4-1 CASSQGSPRGALYGYTF
TRBJ2-7 TRBV4-3 CASSQGSSPFYEQYF
TRBJ1-2 TRBV20-1 CSSTTSTSYGYTF
TRBJ1-2 TRBV4-3 CASSPFNQGFYGYTF
TRBJ1-1 TRBV4-2 CASSQGWEGAEAFF
TRBJ2-7 TRBV6-5 CATGLTYEQYF
TRBJ2-7 TRBV20-1 CSARSRTGNSYEQYF
TRBJ2-1 TRBV5-1 CASSATSGGTYNEQFF